The 30 T cell receptor beta chains presented below share a single source sample, sequenced in a study of T cells in Graves' hyperthyroidism and ophthalmopathy. The investigators amplified TCR beta CDR3 regions from RNA transcripts. The TCR CDR3 was amplified in a first-round RT-PCR using the HTBI primer set. TCRdb reprocessed the multiplex PCR reads with MiXCR, giving one entry per CDR3 protein. The sample lists 480,000 or so distinct CDR3 sequences, 35% to 50% occurring once. Sequences were obtained from peripheral blood or thyroid tissue (not recorded which). The receptors derive from an adult woman with Graves' disease, either hyperthyroidism or ophthalmopathy (not recorded which).

This clonotype was observed a few times. The V call is TRBV29-1, the J call TRBJ2-5; no definite D call. This CDR3 is built from 15 residues. Per germline, CDR1 SQVTM and CDR2 ANQGSEA. The V gene lost 6 bases and the J gene lost 5 bases, with 22 bases spanning the gap. In DNA, the CDR3 is TGCAGCGTCACCGACTGGACCAAGGGAACGGAGACCCAGTACTTC. This sequence encodes CSVTDWTKGTETQYF.

The sample holds a few counts of this clonotype. J is TRBJ1-2 and V is TRBV19; 9 positions match TRBD1. The CDR3 totals 17 residues. V was pared by 6 bases and J by 0 bases, with 11 bases of the junction left unmatched. The germline CDR1 and CDR2 sequences are LNHDA and SQIVND (reference sequence). The CDR3 DNA reads as TGTGCCAGTAGCACGGACAGGGGACCTTTAGCTAACTATGGCTACACCTTC. Translated: CASSTDRGPLANYGYTF. The full variable domain, with the rest looked up from reference TRBV19 and TRBJ1-2, is DGGITQSPKYLFRKEGQNVTLSCEQNLNHDAMYWYRQDPGQGLRLIYYSQIVNDFQKGDIAEGYSVSREKKESFPLTVTSAQKNPTAFYLCASSTDRGPLANYGYTFGSGTRLTVV.

This clonotype was detected ten times or more. This chain uses TRBV20-1 with TRBJ1-5; 7 bases match TRBD1. Looked up from germline, CDR1 is DFQATT and CDR2 is SNEGSKA (reference sequence). The junction had 9 bases not matched to a gene; V was cut back by 1 base and J by 6 bases. The CDR3 has 15 amino acids. The DNA of the CDR3 is TGCAGTGCTAGAGTAGGGGGTACAGGGGTTCAGCCCCAGCATTTT. Protein: CSARVGGTGVQPQHF.

In this sample, this clonotype turned up many times. The chain combines TRBV10-3 with TRBJ1-4, with D unresolved. The germline CDR1 and CDR2 sequences are ENHRY and SYGVKD. The CDR3 runs 13 residues. V gave up 6 bases and J gave up 6 bases, with 11 bases separating them. Here the CDR3 DNA reads TGTGCCATCAGGGACCTCGGGGATGAAAAACTGTTTTTT. Translated, it gives CAIRDLGDEKLFF.

This clonotype was seen many times. CDR3: CASSPTLARYGYTF. Written as DNA, the CDR3 is TGTGCCAGCAGCCCGACCCTGGCACGCTATGGCTACACCTTC. The rearrangement links TRBV5-5 to TRBJ1-2; no clear D. The CDR3 spans 14 residues. The V and J ends lost 4 bases and 4 bases respectively, with 14 bases between them. Germline-derived CDR1 and CDR2 are SGHKS and YYEKEE (reference sequence). The full variable domain, with the rest looked up from reference TRBV5-5 and TRBJ1-2, is DAGVTQSPTHLIKTRGQQVTLRCSPISGHKSVSWYQQVLGQGPQFIFQYYEKEERGRGNFPDRFSARQFPNYSSELNVNALLLGDSALYLCASSPTLARYGYTFGSGTRLTVV.

In DNA form, the CDR3 reads TGTGCCAGCAAGCGTCTTTACGAGCAGTACTTC. Translating gives CASKRLYEQYF. V usage is TRBV28 and J usage is TRBJ2-7; D unresolved. The CDR3 sequence is 11 residues long. Germline V gives CDR1 MDHEN, CDR2 SYDVKM. The V end lost 7 bases, the J end lost 4 bases, and 8 bases lay between the germline ends.

Only a few counts were recorded for this clonotype. This sequence joins TRBV7-9 and TRBJ2-7; TRBD2 aligns across 7 bases. This CDR3 comprises 14 residues. V shed 8 bases and J 5 bases; nucleotides not matched to a gene: 12. The V gene's germline CDR1 is SEHNR and CDR2 FQNEAQ (reference sequence). The CDR3 loop is CASSLGRELNEQYF. The DNA for the CDR3 is TGTGCCAGCTCCCTAGGGCGGGAGCTCAACGAGCAGTACTTC. Filled out from reference TRBV7-9 and TRBJ2-7, the complete variable domain reads DTGVSQNPRHKITKRGQNVTFRCDPISEHNRLYWYRQTLGQGPEFLTYFQNEAQLEKSRLLSDRFSAERPKGSFSTLEIQRTEQGDSAMYLCASSLGRELNEQYFGPGTRLTVT.

The V gene is TRBV29-1, the J gene TRBJ1-3, with 7 positions matching TRBD1. CDR1 and CDR2 from the germline V gene are SQVTM and ANQGSEA. This CDR3 comprises 15 residues. V gave up 7 bases and J gave up 1 base; unmatched junction bases: 10. CDR3 sequence reads: CSATGTARSGNTIYF. CDR3 DNA sequence: TGCAGCGCAACAGGGACAGCCAGATCTGGAAACACCATATATTTT.

The chain carries TRBV7-6 and TRBJ2-7; 12 bases fit TRBD1. The germline V gene encodes CDR1 SGHVS and CDR2 FNYEAQ. The CDR3 is 14 amino acids. V lost 5 bases and J lost 5; bases outside the gene matches: 4. The CDR3 nucleotides are TGTGCCAGCAGCCAGGGACAGGGGGCGGACGAGCAGTACTTC. Translating gives CASSQGQGADEQYF.

The chain joins TRBV11-2 to TRBJ1-2; D not resolved. Trimming took 2 bases from V and 1 from J, leaving 11 bases between them. The CDR3 consists of 15 residues. Germline lookup yields CDR1 SGHAT and CDR2 FQNNGV. CDR3 bases: TGTGCCAGCAGCTTAAGCGGGGAAATTAACTATGGCTACACCTTC. Translating gives CASSLSGEINYGYTF.

Ten or more counts support this clonotype. This chain connects TRBV20-1 to TRBJ1-2, with TRBD1 matching over 11 bases. CDR3 length: 14 residues. From germline, CDR1 is DFQATT and CDR2 SNEGSKA (reference sequence). The V and J ends lost 6 bases and 4 bases, in that order; junction bases with no gene match: 7. CDR3 sequence reads: CSAPDRGLAYGYTF. CDR3 DNA: TGCAGTGCCCCGGACAGGGGGCTTGCCTATGGCTACACCTTC.

J is TRBJ2-5 and V is TRBV20-1, with TRBD2 as a possible D gene (5 bases). The CDR3 runs to 11 residues. V was clipped by 8 bases and J by 5 bases, with 12 bases between them. Germline CDR1 DFQATT, CDR2 SNEGSKA (reference sequence). The CDR3 region is CSSGTGETQYF. The CDR3 DNA is TGCAGTTCGGGAACGGGTGAGACCCAGTACTTC.

This clonotype was detected once. V and J are TRBV27 and TRBJ2-7; possible D gene TRBD1, 5 bases. Germline V gives CDR1 MNHEY, CDR2 SMNVEV (reference sequence). Trimming took 2 bases from V and 6 from J, leaving 20 bases between them. The CDR3 has 16 amino acids. CDR3 nucleotides: TGTGCCAGCAGTTTAAGATCGTACCCAGGGCCCGGCGAGCAGTACTTC. Its translation: CASSLRSYPGPGEQYF.

CDR3 coding DNA: TGCAGCGGGGGGGACGGTTCCTACGAGCAGTACTTC. Residues: CSGGDGSYEQYF. The chain joins TRBV29-1 to TRBJ2-7; possibly TRBD2 for D (6 bases). The V gene's germline CDR1 is SQVTM and CDR2 ANQGSEA. The CDR3 is 12 amino acids. Between the trimmed V and J ends, which lost 7 bases and 1 base, there was a span of 11 bases.

The count of this clonotype is one. At one boundary the junction diverges from the germline segment, which might be a read error. The chain combines TRBV7-3 with TRBJ2-5; 7 bases fit TRBD2. This CDR3 spans 13 amino acids. The germline CDR1 and CDR2 sequences are SGHTA and FQGTGA. In DNA form, the CDR3 reads TGTGCCAGCAGCTTAAGACGGCGGGAGAGCCGCCCCTTC. This translates into CASSLRRRESRPF.

This clonotype was picked up a small number of times. The chain couples TRBV7-9 to TRBJ1-1, with 7 bases that match TRBD1. There are 15 residues in the CDR3. In germline, CDR1 is SEHNR, CDR2 FQNEAQ (reference sequence). The ends lost 7 bases at V and 5 bases at J; junction bases unmatched: 13. The CDR3 DNA follows: TGTGCCAGCACCTGGGAGTCGACAGGGCGAACTGAAGCTTTCTTT. It encodes CASTWESTGRTEAFF. The complete variable domain, with remaining parts taken from reference TRBV7-9 and TRBJ1-1, reads DTGVSQNPRHKITKRGQNVTFRCDPISEHNRLYWYRQTLGQGPEFLTYFQNEAQLEKSRLLSDRFSAERPKGSFSTLEIQRTEQGDSAMYLCASTWESTGRTEAFFGQGTRLTVV.

This clonotype was recorded at least ten times. The gene calls are TRBV7-6 and TRBJ2-2, with 8 bases that match TRBD2. This CDR3 has 15 amino acids. Germline CDR1 SGHVS, CDR2 FNYEAQ. Trimming cost V 5 bases and J 0 bases; bases outside gene matches: 2. This CDR3 is CASSILAANTGELFF. The CDR3 nucleotides are TGTGCCAGCAGCATACTAGCGGCGAACACCGGGGAGCTGTTTTTT.

In its sample, this clonotype was seen a few times. V and J are TRBV12-3 or TRBV12-4 and TRBJ1-2, with D possibly TRBD1 on 5 matching bases. Trimming cost V 4 bases and J 4 bases, with 13 bases left between them. This CDR3 region has 14 residues. The CDR3 here is CASSSLLTVYGYTF. CDR3 in DNA: TGTGCCAGCAGTTCACTTTTGACAGTCTATGGCTACACCTTC.

The genes are TRBV7-9 and TRBJ2-6, with no clear D. CDR3 length: 15 amino acids. Germline V gene data show CDR1 as SEHNR and CDR2 as FQNEAQ (reference sequence). V shed 1 base and J shed 2 bases, with 6 bases lying between them. The CDR3: CASSLGEPGANVLTF. The DNA for the CDR3 is TGTGCCAGCAGCTTAGGTGAACCTGGGGCCAACGTCCTGACTTTC.

The chain couples TRBV29-1 to TRBJ2-7, with 7 bases aligning to TRBD2. Trimming cost V 8 bases and J 5 bases; bases outside gene matches: 6. In germline, CDR1 is SQVTM, CDR2 ANQGSEA. The CDR3 spans 11 residues. The CDR3 DNA reads TGCAGCTGGGGTCGGGGGGACGAGCAGTACTTC. Amino acids: CSWGRGDEQYF.

This sequence joins TRBV20-1 and TRBJ1-1, with D maybe TRBD1 (6 bases). Germline V lookup: CDR1 DFQATT, CDR2 SNEGSKA (reference sequence). This CDR3 comprises 13 residues. V gave up 1 base and J gave up 7 bases, with 13 bases separating them. The CDR3 sequence is CSARATGAGEAFF. The CDR3 DNA reads as TGCAGTGCTAGAGCCACGGGGGCCGGTGAAGCTTTCTTT.

This clonotype came up a few times. The CDR3 loop is CSVTLASGELFF. The CDR3 DNA sequence: TGCAGCGTTACACTAGCGTCCGGGGAGCTGTTTTTT. This chain connects TRBV29-1 to TRBJ2-2; TRBD2 matches 7 bases. Per the germline V gene, CDR1 is SQVTM and CDR2 is ANQGSEA. Trimming took 5 bases from V and 6 from J; bases not matched to a gene: 3. The CDR3 has 12 amino acids.

This clonotype was detected many times. The chain carries TRBV4-2 and TRBJ2-7; D gene ambiguous. Trimming removed 0 bases at V and 4 bases at J, with 7 bases between. This CDR3 has 13 amino acids. The V gene's germline CDR1 is LGHNA and CDR2 YNFKEQ. The CDR3: CASSQDIGYEQYF. In nucleotides, the CDR3 is TGTGCCAGCAGCCAAGATATAGGATACGAGCAGTACTTC.

This chain connects TRBV6-2 or TRBV6-3 to TRBJ2-5; TRBD1 agrees at 9 bases. The germline gives CDR1 MNHEY, CDR2 SVGEGT. The CDR3 is 14 amino acids. The J segment lost 5 bases and the V segment lost 4 bases, leaving 5 bases of the junction unmatched. CDR3 bases: TGTGCCAGCAGTTCAAACAGGGGGCGCGAGACCCAGTACTTC. This encodes CASSSNRGRETQYF.

V gene TRBV11-2 combines with J gene TRBJ1-2; maybe TRBD1 (5 bases). The CDR3 has 15 amino acids. V lost 5 bases and J lost 8, with 21 bases in between. Germline V gene data show CDR1 as SGHAT and CDR2 as FQNNGV. This CDR3 is CASSPSTGTREGYTF. CDR3 in DNA: TGTGCCAGCAGCCCCTCGACCGGGACGAGGGAAGGCTACACCTTC.

This clonotype has more than one count but fewer than ten. This chain joins TRBV6-5 and TRBJ2-7; D remains unclear. Germline CDR1 MNHEY, CDR2 SVGAGI. The CDR3 has 14 amino acids. V dropped 6 bases and J dropped 3 bases, with 15 bases sitting between them. CDR3 bases: TGTGCCAGCAGCCCTGGGATTCCGATCTACGAGCAGTACTTC. This sequence encodes CASSPGIPIYEQYF.

CDR3 residues: CATSRDLAVQGYTF. The DNA of the CDR3 is TGTGCCACCAGCAGAGATTTGGCGGTCCAGGGCTACACCTTC. The chain uses TRBV15 and TRBJ1-2, with D unclear. Germline V lookup: CDR1 LNHNV, CDR2 YYDKDF (reference sequence). V was pared by 0 bases and J by 8 bases, with 13 bases between. The CDR3 spans 14 residues.

V gene TRBV28 combines with J gene TRBJ1-3, with D unclear. Germline values: CDR1 MDHEN, CDR2 SYDVKM. The V end was cut by 4 bases, the J end by 0 bases, with 10 bases between. The length of the CDR3 is 15 residues. The CDR3 loop is CASSSGRDSGNTIYF. The CDR3 DNA is TGTGCCAGCAGTTCCGGACGGGACTCTGGAAACACCATATATTTT.

This clonotype was recorded once. The gene calls are TRBV7-8 and TRBJ1-6; the D is unclear. Deletions cut 6 bases from V and 7 bases from J, with 13 bases between. CDR3 size: 14 residues. Germline-derived CDR1 and CDR2 are SGHVS and FQNEAQ. CDR3 sequence: CASSADIENSPLHF. CDR3 nucleotide sequence: TGTGCCAGCAGTGCCGACATTGAGAATTCACCCCTCCACTTT.

As concerns this clonotype: One end of the junction does not line up with germline, which may come from a read error. This chain links TRBV4-1 with TRBJ2-5; TRBD1 agrees at 7 bases. Germline assignment: CDR1 MGHRA and CDR2 YSYEKL. CDR3 size: 15 residues. The CDR3 protein is CASSTGQLDRETQYF. The CDR3 DNA reads as TGTGCCAGCTCGACGGGACAGCTGGACCGTGAGACCCAGTACTTC.